This T cell receptor (beta chain) was sequenced for a study of blood T cell repertoires in COVID-19. Study-wide context: Material from acute and convalescent COVID-19 was sourced from the United States, Italy and Spain.

The J segment lost 0 bases and the V segment lost 1 base, leaving 12 bases of the junction unmatched. The length of the CDR3 is 18 residues. Germline V lookup: CDR1 SGHTA, CDR2 FQGNSA. In the source study's methods: Quantification of nucleated cells was approximated via reference gene primer amplification. This table comes from immunoSEQ multiplex PCR, and its TCRdb copy is limited to in-frame clones, with some not included. V, J and clone size derive from that table, while D and trimming were established from the DNA sequence. The table has more than 140,000 clones, 88% seen once; the top ten hold about 1.6%.

The sequence came from a woman aged 55-69 years with acute or convalescent COVID-19. Material for sequencing was peripheral blood. The rearrangement links TRBV7-2 to TRBJ2-7; TRBD1 matches 7 bases. The CDR3 is CASSLVGRAAGGSYEQYF. In DNA form, the CDR3 reads TGTGCCAGCAGCTTAGTAGGGCGGGCGGCAGGGGGCTCCTACGAGCAGTACTTC.